The rows below give T cell receptor beta chains drawn from one sample of a study of cytomegalovirus exposure and HLA in healthy donors. This table comes from immunoSEQ multiplex PCR, and its TCRdb copy is limited to in-frame clones, with some not included. The data show over 150,000 clones, 77% seen once. Sequencing input: PBMCs. These receptor sequences come from a woman aged 25 to 39 in good health and CMV-seropositive. Each CDR3 is given with its conserved first and last residue. A D gene is named only where the DNA matches it firmly. Where a row states a size, it is once, few, many or the class of an expanded clone; other rows omit it.

DNA: TGCGCCAGCAGCCTAAACAGGGAACGTGAAGCTTTCTTT
CDR3: CASSLNREREAFF
D: .
V: TRBV5-1
J: TRBJ1-1
size: .

DNA: TGTGCCAGCAGCCGTTTTCGAGTGAACACTGAAGCTTTCTTT
CDR3: CASSRFRVNTEAFF
D: .
V: TRBV7-2
J: TRBJ1-1
size: .

DNA: TGCGCCAGCAGGATGACTAGCTACACAACCTACGAGCAGTACTTC
CDR3: CASRMTSYTTYEQYF
D: TRBD2
V: TRBV5-1
J: TRBJ2-7
size: .

DNA: TGTGCCTGGAGTGTACTCCTAGCGGGAGCTAACACCGGGGAGCTGTTTTTT
CDR3: CAWSVLLAGANTGELFF
D: TRBD2
V: TRBV30
J: TRBJ2-2
size: .

DNA: TGTGCCAGCAGCCCAATAAGCCCTAGCGGTCTCTTCGAGCAGTACTTC
CDR3: CASSPISPSGLFEQYF
D: TRBD2
V: TRBV4-2
J: TRBJ2-7
size: .

DNA: TGTGCCAGCAGCGGTCGATTGACTTCCTACGAGCAGTACTTC
CDR3: CASSGRLTSYEQYF
D: .
V: TRBV7-8
J: TRBJ2-7
size: .

DNA: TGTGCCAGCAGACTAGCGGGGGTTGTGGAGACCCAGTACTTC
CDR3: CASRLAGVVETQYF
D: TRBD2
V: TRBV2
J: TRBJ2-5
size: .

DNA: TGTGCCAGCAGCTCGACAGTCACCGCTAATGAAAAACTGTTTTTT
CDR3: CASSSTVTANEKLFF
D: .
V: TRBV5-4
J: TRBJ1-4
size: .

DNA: TGTGCCAGTAGTATCCCGGGGACAGGTCGCGCTTTCTTT
CDR3: CASSIPGTGRAFF
D: TRBD1
V: TRBV19
J: TRBJ1-1
size: .

DNA: TGTGCCAGCAGCTTGGAAGAGGGGGCCTACGAGCAGTACTTC
CDR3: CASSLEEGAYEQYF
D: .
V: TRBV5-4
J: TRBJ2-7
size: .

DNA: TGTGCCAGCAGCTTAGCTAGGGGCGAGCAGTACTTC
CDR3: CASSLARGEQYF
D: .
V: TRBV7-8
J: TRBJ2-7
size: .

DNA: TGTGCCAGCAGCCAAGATCGCGGGTTTACCTACGAGCAGTACTTC
CDR3: CASSQDRGFTYEQYF
D: .
V: TRBV4-2
J: TRBJ2-7
size: .

DNA: TGTGCCAGTAGTCAAAAGGTCCAGCGTATGAACACTGAAGCTTTCTTT
CDR3: CASSQKVQRMNTEAFF
D: .
V: TRBV19
J: TRBJ1-1
size: .

DNA: TGTGCCAGCAGCCGGGACAGGGAAGAGACCCAGTACTTC
CDR3: CASSRDREETQYF
D: TRBD1
V: TRBV5-5
J: TRBJ2-5
size: .

DNA: TGCAGTCCGGGCGGGGGATACGAGCAGTACTTC
CDR3: CSPGGGYEQYF
D: TRBD2
V: TRBV20-1
J: TRBJ2-7
size: .

DNA: TGCGCCAGCAGCTTGGAGGTGGTACAGAACTCCTACGAGCAGTACTTC
CDR3: CASSLEVVQNSYEQYF
D: .
V: TRBV5-1
J: TRBJ2-7
size: .

DNA: TGTGCCAGCAGGCCGAGCTGGGACTCCAATACGCAGTATTTT
CDR3: CASRPSWDSNTQYF
D: .
V: TRBV6-5
J: TRBJ2-3
size: .

DNA: TGTGCCATCAGCCCCTTCATTGGACAGCAAGAGACCCAGTACTTC
CDR3: CAISPFIGQQETQYF
D: .
V: TRBV10-3
J: TRBJ2-5
size: .

DNA: TGCGCCAGCAGCTTTCCCCAGGGAGAGACCCAGTACTTC
CDR3: CASSFPQGETQYF
D: .
V: TRBV5-1
J: TRBJ2-5
size: .

DNA: TGCGCCAGCAGCGGGACTAGCGGGTCTTACAATGAGCAGTTCTTC
CDR3: CASSGTSGSYNEQFF
D: TRBD2
V: TRBV5-1
J: TRBJ2-1
size: once

DNA: TGTGCCAGCAGCTTATTGGACTATGAGCAGTTCTTC
CDR3: CASSLLDYEQFF
D: .
V: TRBV11-2
J: TRBJ2-1
size: few

DNA: TGTGCCTGGAGTGTACAGGGGGGAATAGGTGGCTACACCTTC
CDR3: CAWSVQGGIGGYTF
D: TRBD1
V: TRBV30
J: TRBJ1-2
size: few

DNA: TGTGCCAGCAGCTTAGGGGGCGGCAATCAGCCCCAGCATTTT
CDR3: CASSLGGGNQPQHF
D: TRBD1
V: TRBV5-8
J: TRBJ1-5
size: .

DNA: TGTGCCAGCGGAGCGCTATTCTCCTACAATGAGCAGTTCTTC
CDR3: CASGALFSYNEQFF
D: .
V: TRBV2
J: TRBJ2-1
size: few

DNA: TGCGCCAGCAGTACCGGGACTAGCGGGAGTCCATGGGAGACCCAGTACTTC
CDR3: CASSTGTSGSPWETQYF
D: TRBD2
V: TRBV5-1
J: TRBJ2-5
size: .

DNA: TGTGCCAGCTCACCAACAGGGCTTAGCACAGATACGCAGTATTTT
CDR3: CASSPTGLSTDTQYF
D: .
V: TRBV18
J: TRBJ2-3
size: .

DNA: TGTGCCATCAGGGGAGGGACAGGGGACGAGCAGTACTTC
CDR3: CAIRGGTGDEQYF
D: TRBD1
V: TRBV10-3
J: TRBJ2-7
size: .

DNA: TGTGCCAGCAGCCCCGGACTAGCGGGGGTGACCTACAATGAGCAGTTCTTC
CDR3: CASSPGLAGVTYNEQFF
D: TRBD2
V: TRBV7-7
J: TRBJ2-1
size: .

DNA: TGCGCCAGCAGCCCAGGACGGGGGGCCGGAGACTATGGCTACACCTTC
CDR3: CASSPGRGAGDYGYTF
D: .
V: TRBV5-1
J: TRBJ1-2
size: .

DNA: TGTGCCAGCAGCTCTTTCCGAACCGGGACAGGAAGATATGGCTACACCTTC
CDR3: CASSSFRTGTGRYGYTF
D: TRBD1
V: TRBV7-8
J: TRBJ1-2
size: .

DNA: TGTGCCAGCAGCTCGTTTGGGGGCGGACAGGGGGCGTCTGAAGCTTTCTTT
CDR3: CASSSFGGGQGASEAFF
D: TRBD1
V: TRBV7-2
J: TRBJ1-1
size: few

DNA: TGTGCCAGCAGTTCCGGGACTAGGTCCTACGAGCAGTACTTC
CDR3: CASSSGTRSYEQYF
D: TRBD2
V: TRBV6-6
J: TRBJ2-7
size: .

DNA: TGTGCCAGCTCACCTACACAATTCTATGGCTACACCTTC
CDR3: CASSPTQFYGYTF
D: .
V: TRBV18
J: TRBJ1-2
size: once

DNA: TGTGCCACCAGCAGCCACAGGGGAGAATTCAGAAATGAGCAGTTCTTC
CDR3: CATSSHRGEFRNEQFF
D: TRBD1
V: TRBV15
J: TRBJ2-1
size: .

DNA: TGTGCCAGCAGTTTTCTGGGCCCGGTATTTGGGTACGAGCAGTACTTC
CDR3: CASSFLGPVFGYEQYF
D: .
V: TRBV6-5
J: TRBJ2-7
size: once

DNA: TGTGCCAGCAGCGCGGGGGACCATAACTATGGCTACACCTTC
CDR3: CASSAGDHNYGYTF
D: .
V: TRBV9
J: TRBJ1-2
size: .

DNA: TGTGCCAGTGAATTTACAGCCTCCTATGGCTACACCTTC
CDR3: CASEFTASYGYTF
D: .
V: TRBV28
J: TRBJ1-2
size: .

DNA: TGCGCCAGCAGCTTGGCGGGGGGGGCAGATACGCAGTATTTT
CDR3: CASSLAGGADTQYF
D: TRBD2
V: TRBV5-1
J: TRBJ2-3
size: .

DNA: TGTGCCAGCAGCTTAAACGGGGCTAGCGGGAGAGAGACCCAGTACTTC
CDR3: CASSLNGASGRETQYF
D: TRBD2
V: TRBV7-3
J: TRBJ2-5
size: once

DNA: TGTGCCTGGAGTCGGACTAGCGGGAGTGTTGGGGAGCAGTACTTC
CDR3: CAWSRTSGSVGEQYF
D: TRBD2
V: TRBV30
J: TRBJ2-7
size: .